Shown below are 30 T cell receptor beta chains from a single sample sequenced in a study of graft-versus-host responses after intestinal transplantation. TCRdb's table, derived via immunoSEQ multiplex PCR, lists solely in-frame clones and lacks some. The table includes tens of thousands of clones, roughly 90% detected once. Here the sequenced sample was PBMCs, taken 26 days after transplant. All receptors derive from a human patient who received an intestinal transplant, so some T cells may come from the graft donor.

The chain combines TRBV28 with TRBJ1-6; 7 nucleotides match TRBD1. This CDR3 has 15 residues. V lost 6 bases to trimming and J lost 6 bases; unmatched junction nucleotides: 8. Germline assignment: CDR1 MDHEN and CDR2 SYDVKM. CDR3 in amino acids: CASRTPGQFNSPLHF. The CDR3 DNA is TGTGCCAGCAGAACCCCGGGACAGTTTAATTCACCCCTCCACTTT.

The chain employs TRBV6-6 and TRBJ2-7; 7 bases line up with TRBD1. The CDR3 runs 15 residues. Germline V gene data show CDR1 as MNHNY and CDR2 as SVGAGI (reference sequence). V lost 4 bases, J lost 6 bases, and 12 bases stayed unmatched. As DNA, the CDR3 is TGTGCCAGCAGTTCCTCCCGGGACAGCCCAGTCGAGCAGTACTTC. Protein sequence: CASSSSRDSPVEQYF.

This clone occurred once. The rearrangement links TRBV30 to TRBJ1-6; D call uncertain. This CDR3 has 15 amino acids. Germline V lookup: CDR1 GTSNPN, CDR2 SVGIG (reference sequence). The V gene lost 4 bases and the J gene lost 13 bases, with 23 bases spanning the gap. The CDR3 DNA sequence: TGTGCCTGGAAACGCTTGGTTGAGGGTAACTTCCCCCTCCACTTT. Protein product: CAWKRLVEGNFPLHF.

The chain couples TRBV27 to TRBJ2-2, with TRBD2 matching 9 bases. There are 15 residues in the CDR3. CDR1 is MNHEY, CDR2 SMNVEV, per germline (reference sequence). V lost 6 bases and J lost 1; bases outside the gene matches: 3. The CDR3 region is CASSQLAGNTGELFF. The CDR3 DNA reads TGTGCCAGCAGCCAACTAGCGGGGAACACCGGGGAGCTGTTTTTT.

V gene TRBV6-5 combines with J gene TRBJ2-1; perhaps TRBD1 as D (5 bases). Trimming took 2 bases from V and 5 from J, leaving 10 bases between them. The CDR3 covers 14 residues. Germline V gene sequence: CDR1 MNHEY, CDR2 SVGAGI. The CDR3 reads CASSYQGTHNEQFF. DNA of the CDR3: TGTGCCAGCAGTTACCAGGGAACCCACAATGAGCAGTTCTTC.

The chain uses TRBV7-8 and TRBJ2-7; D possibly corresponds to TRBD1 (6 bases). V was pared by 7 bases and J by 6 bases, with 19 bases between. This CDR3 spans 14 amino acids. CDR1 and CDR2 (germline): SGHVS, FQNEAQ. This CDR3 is CASKRQVPSPEQYF. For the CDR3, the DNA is TGTGCCAGCAAAAGACAGGTCCCGTCCCCCGAGCAGTACTTC.

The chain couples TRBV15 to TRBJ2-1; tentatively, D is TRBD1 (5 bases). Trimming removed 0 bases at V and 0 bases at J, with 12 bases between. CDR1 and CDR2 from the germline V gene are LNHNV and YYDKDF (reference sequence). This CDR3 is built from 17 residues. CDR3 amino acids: CATSRDPRTYSYNEQFF. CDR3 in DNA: TGTGCCACCAGCAGAGATCCCAGGACATACTCCTACAATGAGCAGTTCTTC.

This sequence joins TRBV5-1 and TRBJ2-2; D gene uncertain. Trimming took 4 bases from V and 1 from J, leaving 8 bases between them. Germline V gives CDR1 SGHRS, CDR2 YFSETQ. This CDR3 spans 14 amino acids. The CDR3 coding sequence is TGCGCCAGCAGCGGTACAAGGAACACCGGGGAGCTGTTTTTT. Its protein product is CASSGTRNTGELFF.

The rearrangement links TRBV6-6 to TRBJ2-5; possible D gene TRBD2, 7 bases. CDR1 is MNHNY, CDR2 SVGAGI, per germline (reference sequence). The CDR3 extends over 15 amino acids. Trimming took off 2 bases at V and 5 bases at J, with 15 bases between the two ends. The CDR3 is CASSYLRGALETQYF. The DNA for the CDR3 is TGTGCCAGCAGTTACCTCCGGGGGGCATTGGAGACCCAGTACTTC.

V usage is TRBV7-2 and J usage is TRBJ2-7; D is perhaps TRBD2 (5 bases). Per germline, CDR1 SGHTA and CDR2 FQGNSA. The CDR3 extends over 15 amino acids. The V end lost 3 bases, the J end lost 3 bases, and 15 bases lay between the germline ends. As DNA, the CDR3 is TGTGCCAGCAGCTTTGGCCAGCGGAGAAACTACGAGCAGTACTTC. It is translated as CASSFGQRRNYEQYF.

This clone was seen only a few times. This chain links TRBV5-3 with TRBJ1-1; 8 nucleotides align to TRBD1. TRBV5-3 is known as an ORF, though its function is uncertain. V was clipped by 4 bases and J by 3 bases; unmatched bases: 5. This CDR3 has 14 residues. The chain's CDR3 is CARSRQGMDTEAFF. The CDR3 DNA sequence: TGTGCCAGAAGCCGACAGGGGATGGACACTGAAGCTTTCTTT.

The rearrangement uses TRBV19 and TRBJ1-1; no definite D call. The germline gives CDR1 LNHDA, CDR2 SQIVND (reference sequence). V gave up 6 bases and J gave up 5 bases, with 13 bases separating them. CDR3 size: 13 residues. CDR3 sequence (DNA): TGTGCCAGTAGAGAGGGTCTCGGGACTGAAGCTTTCTTT. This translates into CASREGLGTEAFF.

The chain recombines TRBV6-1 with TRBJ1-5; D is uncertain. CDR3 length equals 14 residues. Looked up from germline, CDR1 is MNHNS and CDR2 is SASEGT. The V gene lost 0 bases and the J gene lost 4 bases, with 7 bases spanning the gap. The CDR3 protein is CASSEAAGNQPQHF. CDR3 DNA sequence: TGTGCCAGCAGTGAAGCTGCGGGAAATCAGCCCCAGCATTTT.

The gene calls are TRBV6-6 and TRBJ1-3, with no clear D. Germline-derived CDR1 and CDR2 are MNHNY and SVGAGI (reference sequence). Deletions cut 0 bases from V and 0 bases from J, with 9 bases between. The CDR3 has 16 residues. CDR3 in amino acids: CASSYSGQVSGNTIYF. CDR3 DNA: TGTGCCAGCAGTTACTCGGGTCAGGTCTCTGGAAACACCATATATTTT.

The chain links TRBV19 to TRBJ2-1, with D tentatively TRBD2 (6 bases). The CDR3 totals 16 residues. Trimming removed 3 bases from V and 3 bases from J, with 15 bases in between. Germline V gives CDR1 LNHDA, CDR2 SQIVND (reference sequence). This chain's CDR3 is CASSILRRGIYNEQFF. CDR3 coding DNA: TGTGCCAGTAGTATTTTGAGGAGGGGCATCTACAATGAGCAGTTCTTC. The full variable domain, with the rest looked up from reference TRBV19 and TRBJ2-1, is DGGITQSPKYLFRKEGQNVTLSCEQNLNHDAMYWYRQDPGQGLRLIYYSQIVNDFQKGDIAEGYSVSREKKESFPLTVTSAQKNPTAFYLCASSILRRGIYNEQFFGPGTRLTVL.

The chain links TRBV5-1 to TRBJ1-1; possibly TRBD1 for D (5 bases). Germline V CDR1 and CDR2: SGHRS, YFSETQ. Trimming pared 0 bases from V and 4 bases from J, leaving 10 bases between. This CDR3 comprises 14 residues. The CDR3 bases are TGCGCCAGCAGCTTGGCTGTAAGGGGCACTGAAGCTTTCTTT. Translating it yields CASSLAVRGTEAFF.

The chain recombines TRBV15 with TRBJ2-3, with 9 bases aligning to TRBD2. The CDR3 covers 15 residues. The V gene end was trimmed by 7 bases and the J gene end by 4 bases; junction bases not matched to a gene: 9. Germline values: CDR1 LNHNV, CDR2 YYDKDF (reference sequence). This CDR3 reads CATTSGTSSADTQYF. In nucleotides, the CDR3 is TGTGCCACCACCTCCGGGACTAGCAGCGCAGATACGCAGTATTTT.

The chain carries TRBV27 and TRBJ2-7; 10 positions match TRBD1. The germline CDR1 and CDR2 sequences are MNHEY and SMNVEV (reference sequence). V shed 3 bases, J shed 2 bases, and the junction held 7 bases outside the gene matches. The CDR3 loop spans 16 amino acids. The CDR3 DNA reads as TGTGCCAGCAGTTTCTCGAGGACAGGGGGAGCCTACGAGCAGTACTTC. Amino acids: CASSFSRTGGAYEQYF.

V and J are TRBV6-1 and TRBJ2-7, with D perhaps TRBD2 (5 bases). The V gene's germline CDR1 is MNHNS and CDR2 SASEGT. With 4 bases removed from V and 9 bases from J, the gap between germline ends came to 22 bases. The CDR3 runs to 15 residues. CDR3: CASSGGNSGAGRQYF. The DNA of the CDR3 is TGTGCCAGCAGTGGTGGCAACTCAGGAGCTGGGAGGCAGTACTTC.

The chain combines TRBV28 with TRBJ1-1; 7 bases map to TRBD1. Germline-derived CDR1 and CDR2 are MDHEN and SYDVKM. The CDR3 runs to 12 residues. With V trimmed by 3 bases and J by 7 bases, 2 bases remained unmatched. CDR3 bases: TGTGCCAGCAGTTTTCGACAGGGTGAAGCTTTCTTT. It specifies CASSFRQGEAFF. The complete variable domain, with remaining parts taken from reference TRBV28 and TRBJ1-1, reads DVKVTQSSRYLVKRTGEKVFLECVQDMDHENMFWYRQDPGLGLRLIYFSYDVKMKEKGDIPEGYSVSREKKERFSLILESASTNQTSMYLCASSFRQGEAFFGQGTRLTVV.

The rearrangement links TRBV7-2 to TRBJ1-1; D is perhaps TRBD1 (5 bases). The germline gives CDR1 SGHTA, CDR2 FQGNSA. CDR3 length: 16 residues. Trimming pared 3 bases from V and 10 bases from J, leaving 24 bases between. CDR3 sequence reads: CASSFMLGVSGGGAFF. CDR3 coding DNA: TGTGCCAGCAGCTTTATGTTAGGAGTGTCGGGGGGGGGAGCTTTCTTT.

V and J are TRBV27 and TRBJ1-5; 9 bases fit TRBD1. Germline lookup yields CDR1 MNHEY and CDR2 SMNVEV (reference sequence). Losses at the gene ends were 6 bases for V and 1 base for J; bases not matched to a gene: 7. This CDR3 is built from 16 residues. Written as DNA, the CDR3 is TGTGCCAGCAGCATAATCGGACAGGGGAGCAATCAGCCCCAGCATTTT. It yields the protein CASSIIGQGSNQPQHF.

CDR3 coding DNA: TGTGCCAGCTCCCACACCAGTGCGAGACAGAGCGAGCAGTACGTC. It translates to CASSHTSARQSEQYV. The rearrangement joins TRBV7-2 to TRBJ2-7; D might be TRBD1 (5 bases). V dropped 8 bases and J dropped 6 bases, with 23 bases sitting between them. In germline, CDR1 is SGHTA, CDR2 FQGNSA. The CDR3 totals 15 residues.

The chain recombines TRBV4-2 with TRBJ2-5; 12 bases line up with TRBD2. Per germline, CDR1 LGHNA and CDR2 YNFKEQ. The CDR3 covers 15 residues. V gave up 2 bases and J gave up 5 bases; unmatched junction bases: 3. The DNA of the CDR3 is TGTGCCAGCAGCCAAAGACTAGCGGGGGATGAGACCCAGTACTTC. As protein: CASSQRLAGDETQYF.

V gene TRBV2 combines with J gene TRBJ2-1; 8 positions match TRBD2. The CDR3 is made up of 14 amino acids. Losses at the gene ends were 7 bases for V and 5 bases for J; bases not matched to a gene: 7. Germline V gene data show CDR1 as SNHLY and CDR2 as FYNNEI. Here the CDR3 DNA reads TGTGCCAGCACCCTACTAGCGGAACACAATGAGCAGTTCTTC. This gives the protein CASTLLAEHNEQFF.

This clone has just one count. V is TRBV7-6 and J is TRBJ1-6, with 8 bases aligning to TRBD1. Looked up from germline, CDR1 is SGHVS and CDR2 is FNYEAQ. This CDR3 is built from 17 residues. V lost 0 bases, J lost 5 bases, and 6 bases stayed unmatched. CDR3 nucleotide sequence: TGTGCCAGCAGCTTAGCGAAGTGGACAGGGAATAATTCACCCCTCCACTTT. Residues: CASSLAKWTGNNSPLHF. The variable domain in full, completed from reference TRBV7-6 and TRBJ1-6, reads GAGVSQSPRYKVTKRGQDVALRCDPISGHVSLYWYRQALGQGPEFLTYFNYEAQQDKSGLPNDRFSAERPEGSISTLTIQRTEQRDSAMYRCASSLAKWTGNNSPLHFGNGTRLTVT.

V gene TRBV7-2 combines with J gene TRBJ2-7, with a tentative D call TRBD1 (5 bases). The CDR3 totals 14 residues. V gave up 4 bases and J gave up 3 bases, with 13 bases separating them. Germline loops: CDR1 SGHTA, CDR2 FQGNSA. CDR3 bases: TGTGCCAGCAGCTCTCAGGGATTCTACTACGAGCAGTACTTC. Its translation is CASSSQGFYYEQYF.

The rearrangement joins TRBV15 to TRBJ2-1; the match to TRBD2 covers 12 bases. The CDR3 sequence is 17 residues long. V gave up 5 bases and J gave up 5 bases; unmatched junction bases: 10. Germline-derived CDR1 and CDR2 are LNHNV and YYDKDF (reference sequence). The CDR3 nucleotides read TGTGCCACCAGCCCGCGGCTAGCGGGGGGGCTAAACAATGAGCAGTTCTTC. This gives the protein CATSPRLAGGLNNEQFF.

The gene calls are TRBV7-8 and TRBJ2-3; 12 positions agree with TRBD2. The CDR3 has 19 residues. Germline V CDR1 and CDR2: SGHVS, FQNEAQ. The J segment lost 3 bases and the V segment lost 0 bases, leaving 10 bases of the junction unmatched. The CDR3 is CASSLAPSRGLAGTDTQYF. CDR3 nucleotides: TGTGCCAGCAGCTTAGCCCCCTCGAGGGGACTAGCGGGTACAGATACGCAGTATTTT.

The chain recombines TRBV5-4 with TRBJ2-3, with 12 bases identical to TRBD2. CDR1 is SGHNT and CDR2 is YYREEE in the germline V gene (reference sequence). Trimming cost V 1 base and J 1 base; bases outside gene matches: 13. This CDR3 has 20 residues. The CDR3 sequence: CASSLLNQTSGRFRTDTQYF. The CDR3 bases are TGTGCCAGCAGCTTGTTGAATCAGACTAGCGGGAGATTTCGCACAGATACGCAGTATTTT.